This T cell receptor (beta chain) was sequenced during a study of T cells in Graves' hyperthyroidism and ophthalmopathy. The source material, RNA transcripts, was used to amplify TCR beta CDR3 regions. Initially, a first-round RT-PCR of the TCR CDR3 employed the HTBI primer set. TCRdb ran MiXCR on the multiplex PCR reads and lists one entry per CDR3 protein. Here the sample spans 600,000 to 850,000 distinct CDR3 sequences, around 20% being singletons. CDR3 length: 16 residues. Germline values: CDR1 GTSNPN, CDR2 SVGIG (reference sequence). Details on this clonotype: The junction shows a germline mismatch at one end, possibly a read error.

This TCR came from a woman aged 45 to 65 with Graves' hyperthyroidism that later progressed to Graves' ophthalmopathy. The sequenced material came from blood. The gene calls are TRBV30 and TRBJ2-2; either TRBD1 or TRBD2 may fit D (6 bases each). The CDR3 nucleotides read TGTGCCTGGGGTGTATGGAGGGGGTTGGGGACCGGGGAGCTGTTTTTT. Protein: CAWGVWRGLGTGELFF.